This T cell receptor (beta chain) was sequenced in a study of T cells in Graves' hyperthyroidism and ophthalmopathy. RNA transcripts were the template for amplifying TCR beta CDR3 regions. The HTBI primer set served for first-round RT-PCR of the TCR CDR3. MiXCR was run by TCRdb on the multiplex PCR reads, yielding one entry per CDR3 protein. The data show 500,000 or so distinct CDR3 sequences, about 15% seen once. This CDR3 has 15 residues. The germline V gene has CDR1 LGHDT and CDR2 YNNKEL (reference sequence). The V and J ends lost 0 bases and 10 bases respectively, with 16 bases between them. The chain is built from TRBV3-1 and TRBJ2-1; D unresolved. The sample consisted of blood. This sequence originates from a woman younger than 35 with Graves' ophthalmopathy. In nucleotides, the CDR3 is TGTGCCAGCAGCCAAGATTCCCGTCTGAAAACAGAGCAGTTCTTC. Translating gives CASSQDSRLKTEQFF.